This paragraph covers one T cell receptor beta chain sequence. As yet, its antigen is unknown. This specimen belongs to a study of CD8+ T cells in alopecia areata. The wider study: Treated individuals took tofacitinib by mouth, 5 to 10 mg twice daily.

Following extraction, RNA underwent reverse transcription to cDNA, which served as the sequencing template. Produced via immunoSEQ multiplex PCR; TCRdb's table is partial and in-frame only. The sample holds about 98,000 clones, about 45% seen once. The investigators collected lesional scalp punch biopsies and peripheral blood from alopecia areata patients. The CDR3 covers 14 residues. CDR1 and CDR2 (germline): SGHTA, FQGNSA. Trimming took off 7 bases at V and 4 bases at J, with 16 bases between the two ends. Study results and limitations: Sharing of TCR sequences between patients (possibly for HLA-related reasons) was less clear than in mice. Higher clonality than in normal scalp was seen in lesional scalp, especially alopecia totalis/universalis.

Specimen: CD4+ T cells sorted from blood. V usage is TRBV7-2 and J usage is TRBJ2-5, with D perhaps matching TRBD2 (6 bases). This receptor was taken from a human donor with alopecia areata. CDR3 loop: CASTRSAGRETQYF. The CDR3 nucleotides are TGTGCCAGCACCCGATCCGCGGGACGAGAGACCCAGTACTTC. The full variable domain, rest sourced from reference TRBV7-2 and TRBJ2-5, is GAGVSQSPSNKVTEKGKDVELRCDPISGHTALYWYRQSLGQGLEFLIYFQGNSAPDKSGLPSDRFSAERTGGSVSTLTIQRTQQEDSAVYLCASTRSAGRETQYFGPGTRLLVL.